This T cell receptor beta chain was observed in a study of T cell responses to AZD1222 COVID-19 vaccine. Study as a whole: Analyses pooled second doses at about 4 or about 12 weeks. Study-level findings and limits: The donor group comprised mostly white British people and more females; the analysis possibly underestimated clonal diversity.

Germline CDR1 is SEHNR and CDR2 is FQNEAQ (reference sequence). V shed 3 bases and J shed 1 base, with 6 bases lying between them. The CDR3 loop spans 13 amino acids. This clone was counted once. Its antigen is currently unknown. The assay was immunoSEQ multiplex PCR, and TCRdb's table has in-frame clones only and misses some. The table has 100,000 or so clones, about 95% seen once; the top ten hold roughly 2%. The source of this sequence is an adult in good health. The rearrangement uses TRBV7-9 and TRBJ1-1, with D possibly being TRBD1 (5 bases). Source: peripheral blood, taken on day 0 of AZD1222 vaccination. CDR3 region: CASSFRENTEAFF. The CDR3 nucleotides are TGTGCCAGCAGCTTCAGGGAGAACACTGAAGCTTTCTTT.